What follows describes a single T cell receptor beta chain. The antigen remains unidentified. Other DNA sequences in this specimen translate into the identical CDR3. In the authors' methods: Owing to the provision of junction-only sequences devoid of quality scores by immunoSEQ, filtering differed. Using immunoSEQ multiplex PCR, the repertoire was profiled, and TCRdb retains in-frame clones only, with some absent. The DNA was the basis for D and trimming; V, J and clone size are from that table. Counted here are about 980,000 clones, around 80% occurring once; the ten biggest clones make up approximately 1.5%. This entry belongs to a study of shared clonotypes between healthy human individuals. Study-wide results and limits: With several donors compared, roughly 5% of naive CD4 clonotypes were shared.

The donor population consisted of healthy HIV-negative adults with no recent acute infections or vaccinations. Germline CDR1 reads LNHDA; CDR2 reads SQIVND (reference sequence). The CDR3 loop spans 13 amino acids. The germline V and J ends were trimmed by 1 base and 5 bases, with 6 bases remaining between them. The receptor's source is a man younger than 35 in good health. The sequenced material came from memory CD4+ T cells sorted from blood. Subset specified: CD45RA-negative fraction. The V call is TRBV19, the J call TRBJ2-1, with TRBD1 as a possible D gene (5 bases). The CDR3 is CASSIGQNNEQFF. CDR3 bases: TGTGCCAGTAGTATAGGACAGAACAATGAGCAGTTCTTC.